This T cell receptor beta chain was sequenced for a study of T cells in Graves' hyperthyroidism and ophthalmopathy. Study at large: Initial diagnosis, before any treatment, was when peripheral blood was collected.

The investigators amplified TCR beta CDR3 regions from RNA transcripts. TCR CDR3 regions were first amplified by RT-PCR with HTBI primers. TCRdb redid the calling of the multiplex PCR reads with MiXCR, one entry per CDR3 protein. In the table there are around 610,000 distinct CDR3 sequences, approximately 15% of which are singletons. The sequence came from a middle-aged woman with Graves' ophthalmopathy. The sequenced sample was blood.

CDR3: CASTPETGAYGYTF. CDR3 sequence (DNA): TGTGCCAGTACTCCCGAAACAGGGGCCTATGGCTACACCTTC. The chain couples TRBV19 to TRBJ1-2, with 7 positions matching TRBD1. Germline V gene lookup returns CDR1 LNHDA and CDR2 SQIVND (reference sequence). J lost 4 bases, V lost 7 bases, and 9 bases had no gene match. CDR3 length equals 14 residues.